Listed here are 10 T cell receptor beta chains from one sample, sequenced in a study of cytomegalovirus exposure and HLA in healthy donors. The study ran its PCR with 60 Vbeta and 13 Jbeta primers. Libraries were prepared by immunoSEQ multiplex PCR; TCRdb keeps only in-frame clonotypes and omits some of them. In total, the table holds about 39,000 clones. Sequenced sample: PBMCs. The receptors come from a woman aged 25 to 39 in good health and CMV-seropositive.

The gene calls are TRBV7-9 and TRBJ2-1; 14 positions agree with TRBD2. The germline V gene has CDR1 SEHNR and CDR2 FQNEAQ (reference sequence). The CDR3 is made up of 14 amino acids. J lost 15 bases, V lost 7 bases, and 11 bases had no gene match. DNA for the CDR3: TGTGCCAGCACCGGGGGGACTAGCGGGGGAGGCGGGTTCTTC. Protein sequence: CASTGGTSGGGGFF.

The chain links TRBV18 to TRBJ1-1, with 7 bases matching TRBD1. V lost 3 bases, J lost 3 bases, and 10 bases stayed unmatched. This CDR3 comprises 16 residues. From germline, CDR1 is KGHSH and CDR2 LQKENI. As DNA, the CDR3 is TGTGCCAGCTCACCTTCCCAGGACAGGCCGTACACTGAAGCTTTCTTT. Translating it yields CASSPSQDRPYTEAFF.

The chain joins TRBV5-4 to TRBJ2-5; TRBD2 is a possible D gene (6 bases). V shed 5 bases and J shed 0 bases, with 11 bases lying between them. The CDR3 extends over 14 amino acids. From germline, CDR1 is SGHNT and CDR2 YYREEE (reference sequence). In DNA form, the CDR3 reads TGTGCCAGCAGTGAAGGGGACTACCAAGAGACCCAGTACTTC. Encoded protein: CASSEGDYQETQYF.

The chain has TRBV2 and TRBJ1-2, with a weak D call TRBD1 (5 bases). The CDR3 spans 11 residues. Trimming pared 3 bases from V and 10 bases from J, leaving 9 bases between. The germline gives CDR1 SNHLY, CDR2 FYNNEI. The CDR3 nucleotides read TGTGCCAGCAGTGATCTTGGGGCCTACACCTTC. Its translation: CASSDLGAYTF.

The J gene is TRBJ1-3, the V gene TRBV7-2; the D gene is possibly TRBD1 (5 bases). This CDR3 comprises 15 residues. In germline, CDR1 is SGHTA, CDR2 FQGNSA. V was pared by 5 bases and J by 4 bases, with 15 bases between. The CDR3 sequence: CASSTGGTPGNTIYF. In DNA form, the CDR3 reads TGTGCCAGCAGCACCGGCGGGACCCCCGGAAACACCATATATTTT.

The CDR3 sequence: CASSFSGQGRSGANVLTF. CDR3 coding DNA: TGTGCCAGCAGTTTCTCGGGACAGGGGAGGTCTGGGGCCAACGTCCTGACTTTC. The rearrangement joins TRBV28 to TRBJ2-6; 10 nucleotides match TRBD1. The CDR3 runs 18 residues. Per the germline V gene, CDR1 is MDHEN and CDR2 is SYDVKM. V was clipped by 3 bases and J by 1 base; unmatched bases: 6.

The DNA of the CDR3 is TGTGCCAGCAGTGAATCTTACGAGCAGTACTTC. Amino acid sequence: CASSESYEQYF. This rearrangement joins TRBV25-1 to TRBJ2-7; D is uncertain. CDR1 MGHDK and CDR2 SYGVNS come from the germline V gene. The CDR3 runs to 11 residues. V was shortened by 1 base and J by 4 bases, with 2 bases between the two germline ends.

The chain uses TRBV18 and TRBJ2-1; D perhaps matches TRBD2 (6 bases). Germline V gene sequence: CDR1 KGHSH, CDR2 LQKENI. Trimming left V 1 base short and J 9 bases short, with 13 bases between. There are 14 residues in the CDR3. CDR3 in amino acids: CASSPLVGEAEQFF. The CDR3 DNA sequence: TGTGCCAGCTCACCACTCGTGGGGGAGGCTGAGCAGTTCTTC. Looking up the rest from reference TRBV18 and TRBJ2-1 gives the full variable domain: NAGVMQNPRHLVRRRGQEARLRCSPMKGHSHVYWYRQLPEEGLKFMVYLQKENIIDESGMPKERFSAEFPKEGPSILRIQQVVRGDSAAYFCASSPLVGEAEQFFGPGTRLTVL.

This chain joins TRBV7-6 and TRBJ1-6, with TRBD1 as a possible D gene (5 bases). V was clipped by 3 bases and J by 10 bases, with 13 bases between them. The CDR3 consists of 14 residues. CDR1 is SGHVS and CDR2 is FNYEAQ in the germline V gene. The CDR3 nucleotides are TGTGCCAGCAGCTTGGACATAAAAATGTCACCCCTCCACTTT. It translates to CASSLDIKMSPLHF.

The rearrangement joins TRBV5-4 to TRBJ1-4; tentative D call: TRBD1 (5 bases). CDR1 SGHNT and CDR2 YYREEE come from the germline V gene (reference sequence). CDR3 length equals 14 residues. V dropped 4 bases and J dropped 8 bases, with 15 bases sitting between them. The CDR3: CASSPGGEVEKLFF. DNA of the CDR3: TGTGCCAGCAGCCCCGGGGGGGAGGTGGAAAAACTGTTTTTT.